One sample yielded the 22 T cell receptor beta chains listed below, sequenced in a study of control samples from healthy donors and cancer patients (TCRdb year 2020). The library was made by the immunoSEQ multiplex PCR assay. TCRdb provides this immuneACCESS table in a form limited to in-frame rearrangements. Some clones are lacking; in checked studies, under half of them reflect an unresolved V gene, and why the rest are absent is not known. This sample has almost 90,000 clones in its table, and roughly 86% of those were observed once. Around a fifth of the sample comes from the top ten. Input material: blood. These TCRs come from a man aged 25 to 40 in good health.

This clone was observed a few times. The chain combines TRBV12-5 with TRBJ1-6; D not resolved. Germline V gene data show CDR1 as LGHNT and CDR2 as FRNRAP. The CDR3 runs 13 residues. V lost 1 base, J lost 6 bases, and 4 bases lay in between. This CDR3 is CASGLGVNSPLHF. CDR3 in DNA: TGTGCTAGTGGTTTGGGGGTTAATTCACCCCTCCACTTT.

This clone has a single count. The V and J genes are TRBV4-1 and TRBJ2-6, with D unresolved. The CDR3 runs 17 residues. The germline V gene encodes CDR1 MGHRA and CDR2 YSYEKL. Trimming pared 2 bases from V and 0 bases from J, leaving 11 bases between. The CDR3 DNA is TGCGCCAGCAGCCAACCCTATCGCGGCTCTGGGGCCAACGTCCTGACTTTC. Translating gives CASSQPYRGSGANVLTF.

The chain joins TRBV27 to TRBJ1-5, with a possible D match to TRBD1 (5 bases). The germline V gene encodes CDR1 MNHEY and CDR2 SMNVEV (reference sequence). The CDR3 spans 13 residues. The V end was cut by 3 bases, the J end by 8 bases, with 11 bases between. The CDR3, as DNA: TGTGCCAGCAGTTTGGGCAGGGTCGAGCCCCAGCATTTT. This codes for CASSLGRVEPQHF.

This clone was seen a single time. This chain links TRBV19 with TRBJ2-6, with D possibly matching TRBD1 (6 bases). V dropped 5 bases and J dropped 1 base, with 9 bases sitting between them. In germline, CDR1 is LNHDA, CDR2 SQIVND (reference sequence). This CDR3 region has 15 residues. The CDR3: CASSPTGSGANVLTF. CDR3 sequence (DNA): TGTGCCAGTAGTCCTACAGGGTCTGGGGCCAACGTCCTGACTTTC.

V is TRBV19 and J is TRBJ1-5; maybe TRBD1 (5 bases). Germline V lookup: CDR1 LNHDA, CDR2 SQIVND (reference sequence). V dropped 1 base and J dropped 7 bases, with 8 bases sitting between them. The CDR3 runs 13 residues. The CDR3 loop is CASSIGRGQPQHF. Written as DNA, the CDR3 is TGTGCCAGTAGTATAGGACGGGGGCAGCCCCAGCATTTT.

Regarding this clone: This specimen includes other DNA sequences encoding the same CDR3. V is TRBV5-4 and J is TRBJ2-6; 7 nucleotides align to TRBD1. CDR3 length: 15 amino acids. Germline V lookup: CDR1 SGHNT, CDR2 YYREEE (reference sequence). Germline trimming cut 4 bases from V and 1 base from J; bases unmatched to any gene: 2. The CDR3 DNA reads as TGTGCCAGCAGCACGACAGGGTCTGGGGCCAACGTCCTGACTTTC. Amino acids: CASSTTGSGANVLTF.

The chain has TRBV4-1 and TRBJ2-1, with D perhaps TRBD2 (6 bases). The V gene lost 0 bases and the J gene lost 4 bases, with 19 bases spanning the gap. Germline loops: CDR1 MGHRA, CDR2 YSYEKL. The CDR3 length is 18 residues. CDR3 protein: CASSQEISLGGVYNEQFF. In DNA form, the CDR3 reads TGCGCCAGCAGCCAAGAAATATCCCTTGGCGGGGTGTACAATGAGCAGTTCTTC.

This clone was observed a handful of times. This rearrangement joins TRBV11-2 to TRBJ2-3; D ambiguous. The V end lost 1 base, the J end lost 5 bases, and 10 bases lay between the germline ends. CDR3 length: 14 residues. Germline CDR1 reads SGHAT; CDR2 reads FQNNGV. CDR3 loop: CASSLVGFRDTQYF. As DNA, the CDR3 is TGTGCCAGCAGCTTAGTGGGCTTCCGAGATACGCAGTATTTT.

This chain links TRBV7-6 with TRBJ2-5; D possibly corresponds to TRBD2 (5 bases). Germline V gene lookup returns CDR1 SGHVS and CDR2 FNYEAQ. This CDR3 is 15 amino acids long. Trimming shortened V by 1 base and J by 2 bases, and 11 bases separated the two germline ends. The CDR3 sequence: CASSLVFSVQETQYF. DNA of the CDR3: TGTGCCAGCAGCTTAGTCTTTAGCGTGCAAGAGACCCAGTACTTC.

V gene TRBV5-6 combines with J gene TRBJ2-3, with TRBD1 matching over 8 bases. The V gene end was trimmed by 2 bases and the J gene end by 3 bases; junction bases not matched to a gene: 8. Germline CDR1 reads SGHDT; CDR2 reads YYEEEE. CDR3 length: 16 amino acids. The CDR3 DNA reads as TGTGCCAGCAGCTTTCCTGGACAGGGAACGACAGATACGCAGTATTTT. Its protein is CASSFPGQGTTDTQYF.

This clone was counted ten times or more. The gene calls are TRBV20-1 and TRBJ2-1; D gene ambiguous. The CDR3 runs 11 residues. Per germline, CDR1 DFQATT and CDR2 SNEGSKA (reference sequence). Deletions cut 2 bases from V and 5 bases from J, with 4 bases between. The chain's CDR3 is CSARLHNEQFF. The CDR3 region has the DNA TGCAGTGCTAGACTCCACAATGAGCAGTTCTTC.

In this sample, this clone turned up once. The chain carries TRBV5-1 and TRBJ2-7, with 8 bases matching TRBD2. The CDR3 has 15 residues. The V and J ends lost 7 bases and 2 bases, in that order; junction bases with no gene match: 11. Germline CDR1 SGHRS, CDR2 YFSETQ. The CDR3 region is CASAVERGRPYEQYV. For the CDR3, the DNA is TGCGCCAGCGCCGTCGAGCGGGGGCGACCCTACGAGCAGTACGTC.

This clone was picked up a small number of times. This rearrangement joins TRBV9 to TRBJ2-1; 7 nucleotides line up with TRBD2. V was clipped by 3 bases and J by 12 bases; unmatched bases: 9. The germline CDR1 and CDR2 sequences are SGDLS and YYNGEE. This CDR3 contains 13 residues. CDR3 protein: CASSAQTSSGQFF. DNA of the CDR3: TGTGCCAGCAGCGCCCAGACTAGCTCGGGGCAGTTCTTC.

V usage is TRBV5-1 and J usage is TRBJ2-7; D not certain. Trimming left V 0 bases short and J 9 bases short, with 13 bases between. The CDR3 has 13 residues. Germline CDR1 reads SGHRS; CDR2 reads YFSETQ. The CDR3, as DNA: TGCGCCAGCAGCTTGGGCCAGTCCTCGTGGCAGTACGTC. Translating it yields CASSLGQSSWQYV.

J is TRBJ2-5 and V is TRBV18; no clear D. The CDR3 covers 16 residues. Germline CDR1 and CDR2: KGHSH and LQKENI. The ends were cut back, 2 bases at V and 2 bases at J, with 15 bases in the middle. This chain's CDR3 is CASSPEHWTAQETQYF. The DNA of the CDR3 is TGTGCCAGCTCACCAGAACACTGGACGGCTCAAGAGACCCAGTACTTC. The full variable domain, completed using reference TRBV18 and TRBJ2-5, is NAGVMQNPRHLVRRRGQEARLRCSPMKGHSHVYWYRQLPEEGLKFMVYLQKENIIDESGMPKERFSAEFPKEGPSILRIQQVVRGDSAAYFCASSPEHWTAQETQYFGPGTRLLVL.

A few counts support this clone. V usage is TRBV30 and J usage is TRBJ1-5; perhaps TRBD1 as D (5 bases). This CDR3 has 15 residues. The germline V gene has CDR1 GTSNPN and CDR2 SVGIG (reference sequence). The germline V and J ends were trimmed by 0 bases and 4 bases, with 13 bases remaining between them. In DNA form, the CDR3 reads TGTGCCTGGAGTGTAAGGGGAGCCCAAAATCAGCCCCAGCATTTT. Translated, it gives CAWSVRGAQNQPQHF.

The chain combines TRBV15 with TRBJ1-5; no clear D. CDR3 size: 13 residues. V was shortened by 0 bases and J by 6 bases, with 6 bases between the two germline ends. Germline CDR1 reads LNHNV; CDR2 reads YYDKDF (reference sequence). CDR3 region: CATSRDWGQPQHF. The CDR3 region has the DNA TGTGCCACCAGCAGAGACTGGGGTCAGCCCCAGCATTTT.

V and J are TRBV5-1 and TRBJ2-2; TRBD2 might be the D (5 bases). Trimming cost V 0 bases and J 5 bases, with 17 bases left between them. The germline gives CDR1 SGHRS, CDR2 YFSETQ. The CDR3 runs 17 residues. CDR3 in amino acids: CASSLGPRVGATGELFF. The CDR3 nucleotides are TGCGCCAGCAGCTTGGGGCCCCGAGTGGGAGCAACCGGGGAGCTGTTTTTT.

The DNA for the CDR3 is TGCGCCAGCAGTCAACCCCCAGGGCCCTGGCCATACGAGCAGTACGTC. It translates to CASSQPPGPWPYEQYV. V and J are TRBV23-1 and TRBJ2-7; TRBD1 might be the D (5 bases). TRBV23-1 is designated an ORF whose function remains uncertain. The CDR3 consists of 16 residues. V was trimmed by 2 bases and J by 4 bases, leaving 18 bases between them.

The chain joins TRBV18 to TRBJ1-5, with D tentatively TRBD1 (6 bases). Germline V gene sequence: CDR1 KGHSH, CDR2 LQKENI. This CDR3 spans 13 amino acids. Deletions cut 6 bases from V and 5 bases from J, with 11 bases between. The CDR3 spells CASSRGGDQPQHF. The CDR3 nucleotides are TGTGCCAGCTCCCGAGGGGGGGATCAGCCCCAGCATTTT.

This clone showed up just a few times. This sequence joins TRBV2 and TRBJ2-7, with D perhaps TRBD1 or TRBD2 (5 bases each). Trimming took off 1 base at V and 2 bases at J, with 9 bases between the two ends. There are 14 residues in the CDR3. Per the germline V gene, CDR1 is SNHLY and CDR2 is FYNNEI. The CDR3 coding sequence is TGTGCCAGCAGTGAAGGGGGGTCAGCCTACGAGCAGTACGTC. It translates to CASSEGGSAYEQYV.

Here the CDR3 reads CASSPTGGSYNEQFF. The DNA of the CDR3 is TGTGCCAGCAGCCCTACGGGGGGCTCCTACAATGAGCAGTTCTTC. The genes are TRBV7-7 and TRBJ2-1; 7 bases fit TRBD2. This CDR3 has 15 residues. V trimming: 5 bases; J trimming: 0 bases; junction bases outside the gene matches: 4. Germline loops: CDR1 SSHAT, CDR2 FNYEAQ (reference sequence). Drawing the rest from reference TRBV7-7 and TRBJ2-1, the complete variable domain is GAGVSQSPRYKVTKRGQDVTLRCDPISSHATLYWYQQALGQGPEFLTYFNYEAQPDKSGLPSDRFSAERPEGSISTLTIQRTEQRDSAMYRCASSPTGGSYNEQFFGPGTRLTVL.